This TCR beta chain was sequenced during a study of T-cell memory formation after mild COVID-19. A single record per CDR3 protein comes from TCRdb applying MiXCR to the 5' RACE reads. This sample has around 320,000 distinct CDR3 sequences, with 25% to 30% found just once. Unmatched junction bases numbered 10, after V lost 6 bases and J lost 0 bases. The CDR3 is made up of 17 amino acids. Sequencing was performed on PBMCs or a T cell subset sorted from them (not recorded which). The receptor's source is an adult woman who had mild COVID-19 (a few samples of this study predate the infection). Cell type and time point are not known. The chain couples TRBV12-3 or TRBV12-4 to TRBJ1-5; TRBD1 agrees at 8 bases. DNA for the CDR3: TGTGCCAGCAGGAGAGGGGACAGGAGTTATAGCAATCAGCCCCAGCATTTT. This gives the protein CASRRGDRSYSNQPQHF.